This entry is about one TCR beta chain. Per the study methods: Reference gene primer amplification gave estimated nucleated cell counts. Method: immunoSEQ multiplex PCR; TCRdb's copy keeps in-frame clones and lacks some. V, J and clone size derive from that table, while D and trimming were established from the DNA sequence. Counted here are about 120,000 clones, 85% occurring once; the ten biggest clones make up 3.9%. The data are from a study of blood T cell repertoires in COVID-19. Overall study context: T cells, B-cell-depleted T cells, or PBMCs supplied cDNA or gDNA.

CDR1 is LGHNA, CDR2 YSLEER, per germline. Trimming stripped 0 bases from V and 3 bases from J, with 13 bases between. The CDR3 has 16 amino acids. The TCR originated in a man aged 60-69 years with acute or convalescent COVID-19. The chain joins TRBV4-3 to TRBJ2-3, with D hard to call. The sequenced material came from peripheral blood. This CDR3 reads CASSQESSARTDTQYF. The CDR3 nucleotides are TGCGCCAGCAGCCAAGAGAGCAGCGCTAGGACAGATACGCAGTATTTT.